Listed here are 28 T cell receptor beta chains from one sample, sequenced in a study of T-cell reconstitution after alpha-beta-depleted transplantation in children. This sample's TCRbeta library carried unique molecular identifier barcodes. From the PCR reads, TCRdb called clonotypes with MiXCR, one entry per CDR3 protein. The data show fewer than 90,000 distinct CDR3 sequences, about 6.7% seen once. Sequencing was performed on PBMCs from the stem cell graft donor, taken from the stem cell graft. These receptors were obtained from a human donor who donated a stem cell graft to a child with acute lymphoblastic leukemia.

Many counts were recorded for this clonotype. The CDR3: CASSQDRPGGWGEAFF. The CDR3 bases are TGCGCCAGCAGCCAAGATAGGCCAGGGGGTTGGGGTGAAGCTTTCTTT. This sequence joins TRBV4-3 and TRBJ1-1; 7 bases match TRBD1. J was trimmed by 7 bases and V by 0 bases; bases with no gene match: 11. This CDR3 has 16 amino acids. The germline gives CDR1 LGHNA, CDR2 YSLEER.

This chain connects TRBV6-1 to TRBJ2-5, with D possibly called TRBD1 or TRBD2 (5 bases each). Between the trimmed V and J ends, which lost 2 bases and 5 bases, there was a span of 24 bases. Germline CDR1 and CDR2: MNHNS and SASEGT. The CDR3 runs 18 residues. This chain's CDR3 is CASSERVLVGRDEETQYF. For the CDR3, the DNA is TGTGCCAGCAGTGAAAGGGTGTTGGTAGGCAGGGACGAGGAGACCCAGTACTTC.

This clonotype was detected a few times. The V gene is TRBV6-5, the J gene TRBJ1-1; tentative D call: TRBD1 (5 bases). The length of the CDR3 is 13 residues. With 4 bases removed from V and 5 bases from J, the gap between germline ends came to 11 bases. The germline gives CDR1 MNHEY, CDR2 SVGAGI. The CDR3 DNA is TGTGCCAGCAGTTTAACGACAGCGACTGAAGCTTTCTTT. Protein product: CASSLTTATEAFF.

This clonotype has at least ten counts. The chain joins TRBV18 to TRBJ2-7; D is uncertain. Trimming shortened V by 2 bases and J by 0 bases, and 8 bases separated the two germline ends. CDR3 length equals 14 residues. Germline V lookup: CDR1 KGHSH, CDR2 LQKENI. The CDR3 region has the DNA TGTGCCAGCTCACCATCACAAGCCTCCTACGAGCAGTACTTC. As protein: CASSPSQASYEQYF.

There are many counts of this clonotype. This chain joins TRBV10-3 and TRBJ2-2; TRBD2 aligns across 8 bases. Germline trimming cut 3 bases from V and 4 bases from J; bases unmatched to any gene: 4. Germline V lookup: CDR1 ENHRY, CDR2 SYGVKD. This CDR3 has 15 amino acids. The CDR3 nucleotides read TGTGCCATCAGTGAATCCGGGGGGGTCACCGGGGAGCTGTTTTTT. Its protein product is CAISESGGVTGELFF.

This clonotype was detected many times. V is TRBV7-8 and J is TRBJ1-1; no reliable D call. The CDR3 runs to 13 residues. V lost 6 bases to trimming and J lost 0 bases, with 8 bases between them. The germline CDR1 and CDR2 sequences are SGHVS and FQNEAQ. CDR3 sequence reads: CASSGGLNTEAFF. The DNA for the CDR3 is TGTGCCAGCAGTGGCGGGCTGAACACTGAAGCTTTCTTT.

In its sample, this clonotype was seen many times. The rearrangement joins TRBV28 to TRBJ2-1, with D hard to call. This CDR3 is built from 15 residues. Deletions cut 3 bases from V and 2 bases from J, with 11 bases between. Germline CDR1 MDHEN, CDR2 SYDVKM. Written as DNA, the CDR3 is TGTGCCAGCAGTTTTTACCGGGCCGCCTACAATGAGCAGTTCTTC. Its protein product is CASSFYRAAYNEQFF. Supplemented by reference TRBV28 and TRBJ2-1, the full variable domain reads DVKVTQSSRYLVKRTGEKVFLECVQDMDHENMFWYRQDPGLGLRLIYFSYDVKMKEKGDIPEGYSVSREKKERFSLILESASTNQTSMYLCASSFYRAAYNEQFFGPGTRLTVL.

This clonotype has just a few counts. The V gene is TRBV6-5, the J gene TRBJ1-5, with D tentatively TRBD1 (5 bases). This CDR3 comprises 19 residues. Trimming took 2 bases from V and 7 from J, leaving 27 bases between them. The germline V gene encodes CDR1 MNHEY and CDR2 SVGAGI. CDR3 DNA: TGTGCCAGCAGTTACGGTTTAATGGAGGGCAGGGTAAGCGACCAGCCCCAGCATTTT. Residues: CASSYGLMEGRVSDQPQHF.

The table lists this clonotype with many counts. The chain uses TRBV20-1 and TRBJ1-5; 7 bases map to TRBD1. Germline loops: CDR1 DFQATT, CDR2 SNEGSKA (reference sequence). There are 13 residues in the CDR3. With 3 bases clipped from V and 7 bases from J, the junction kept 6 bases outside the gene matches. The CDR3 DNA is TGCAGTGCTAGGGAGGGGGCGTACCAGCCCCAGCATTTT. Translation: CSAREGAYQPQHF.

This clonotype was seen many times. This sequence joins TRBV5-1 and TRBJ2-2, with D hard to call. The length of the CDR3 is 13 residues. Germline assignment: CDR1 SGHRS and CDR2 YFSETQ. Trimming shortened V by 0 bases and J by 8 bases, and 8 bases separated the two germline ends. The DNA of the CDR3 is TGCGCCAGCAGCTTGGGCCCAGCAGGGGAGCTGTTTTTT. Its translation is CASSLGPAGELFF.

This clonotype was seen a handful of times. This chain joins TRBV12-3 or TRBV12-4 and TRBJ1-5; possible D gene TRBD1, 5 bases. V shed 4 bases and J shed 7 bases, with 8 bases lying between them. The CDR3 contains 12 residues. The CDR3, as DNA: TGTGCCAGCAGTTCCCAGGGACAGCCCCAGCATTTT. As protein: CASSSQGQPQHF.

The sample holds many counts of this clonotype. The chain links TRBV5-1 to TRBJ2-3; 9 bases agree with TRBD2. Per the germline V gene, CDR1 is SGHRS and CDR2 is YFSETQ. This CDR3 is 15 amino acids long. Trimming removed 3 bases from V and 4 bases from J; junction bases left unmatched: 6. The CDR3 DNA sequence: TGCGCCAGCAGCTGGACCGGGACTAGCCCAGATACGCAGTATTTT. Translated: CASSWTGTSPDTQYF. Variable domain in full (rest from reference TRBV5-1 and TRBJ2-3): KAGVTQTPRYLIKTRGQQVTLSCSPISGHRSVSWYQQTPGQGLQFLFEYFSETQRNKGNFPGRFSGRQFSNSRSEMNVSTLELGDSALYLCASSWTGTSPDTQYFGPGTRLTVL.

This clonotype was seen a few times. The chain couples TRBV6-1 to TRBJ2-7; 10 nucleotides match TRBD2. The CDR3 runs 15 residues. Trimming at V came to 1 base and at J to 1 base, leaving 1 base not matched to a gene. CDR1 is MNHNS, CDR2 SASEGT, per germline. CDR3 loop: CASSEELAGSYEQYF. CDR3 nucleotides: TGTGCCAGCAGTGAAGAACTAGCGGGATCCTACGAGCAGTACTTC.

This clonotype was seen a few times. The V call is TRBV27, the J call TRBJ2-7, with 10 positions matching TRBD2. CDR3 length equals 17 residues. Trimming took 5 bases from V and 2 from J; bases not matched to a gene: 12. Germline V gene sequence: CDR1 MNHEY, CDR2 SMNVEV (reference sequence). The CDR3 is CASSPQTGTSVPYEQYF. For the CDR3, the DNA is TGTGCCAGCAGTCCTCAGACCGGGACTAGCGTTCCCTACGAGCAGTACTTC.

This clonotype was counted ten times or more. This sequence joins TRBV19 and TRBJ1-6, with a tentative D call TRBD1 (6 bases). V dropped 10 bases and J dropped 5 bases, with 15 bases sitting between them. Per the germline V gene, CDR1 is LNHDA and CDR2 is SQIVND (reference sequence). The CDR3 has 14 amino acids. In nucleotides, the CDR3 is TGTGCCACCAGTTGGGACACCGATAATTCACCCCTCCACTTT. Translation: CATSWDTDNSPLHF. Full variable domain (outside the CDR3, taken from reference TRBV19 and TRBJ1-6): DGGITQSPKYLFRKEGQNVTLSCEQNLNHDAMYWYRQDPGQGLRLIYYSQIVNDFQKGDIAEGYSVSREKKESFPLTVTSAQKNPTAFYLCATSWDTDNSPLHFGNGTRLTVT.

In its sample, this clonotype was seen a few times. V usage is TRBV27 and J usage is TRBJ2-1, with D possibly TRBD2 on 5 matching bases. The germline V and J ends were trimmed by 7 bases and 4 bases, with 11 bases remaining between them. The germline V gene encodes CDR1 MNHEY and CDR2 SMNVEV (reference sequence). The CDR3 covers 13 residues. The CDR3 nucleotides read TGTGCCAGCAACGACGGGGTGTACAATGAGCAGTTCTTC. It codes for CASNDGVYNEQFF.

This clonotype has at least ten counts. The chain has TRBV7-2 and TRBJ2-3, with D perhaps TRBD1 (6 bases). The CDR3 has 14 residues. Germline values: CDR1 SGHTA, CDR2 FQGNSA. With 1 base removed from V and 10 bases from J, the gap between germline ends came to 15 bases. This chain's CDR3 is CASSLVVGQLAQYF. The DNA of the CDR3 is TGTGCCAGCAGCTTAGTAGTAGGACAGTTGGCGCAGTATTTT.

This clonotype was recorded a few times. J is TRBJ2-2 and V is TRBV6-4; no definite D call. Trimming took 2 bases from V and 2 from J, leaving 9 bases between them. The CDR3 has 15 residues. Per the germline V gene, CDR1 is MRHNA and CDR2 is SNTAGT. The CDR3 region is CASSDGVGNTGELFF. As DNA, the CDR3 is TGTGCCAGCAGTGACGGGGTAGGAAACACCGGGGAGCTGTTTTTT.

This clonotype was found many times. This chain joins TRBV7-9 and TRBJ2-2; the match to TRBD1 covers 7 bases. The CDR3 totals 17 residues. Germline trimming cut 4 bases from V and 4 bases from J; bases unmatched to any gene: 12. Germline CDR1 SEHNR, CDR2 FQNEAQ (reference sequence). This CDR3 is CASSSRDRTGTTGELFF. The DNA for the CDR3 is TGTGCCAGCAGCTCCCGGGACAGAACCGGGACCACCGGGGAGCTGTTTTTT.

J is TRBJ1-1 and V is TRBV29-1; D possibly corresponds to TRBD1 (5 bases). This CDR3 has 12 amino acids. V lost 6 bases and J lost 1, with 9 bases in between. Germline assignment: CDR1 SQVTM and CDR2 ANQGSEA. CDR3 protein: CSVWGANTEAFF. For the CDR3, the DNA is TGCAGCGTGTGGGGCGCGAACACTGAAGCTTTCTTT.

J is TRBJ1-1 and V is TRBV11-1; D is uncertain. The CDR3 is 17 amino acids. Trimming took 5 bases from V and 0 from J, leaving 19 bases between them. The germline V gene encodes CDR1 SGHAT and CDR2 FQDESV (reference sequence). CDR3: CASSPPLRSAMNTEAFF. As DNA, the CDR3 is TGTGCCAGCAGCCCTCCTCTGAGGTCAGCTATGAACACTGAAGCTTTCTTT.

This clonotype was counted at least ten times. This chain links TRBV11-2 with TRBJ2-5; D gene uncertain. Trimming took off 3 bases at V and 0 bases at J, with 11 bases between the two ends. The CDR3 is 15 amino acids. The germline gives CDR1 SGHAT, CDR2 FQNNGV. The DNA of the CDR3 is TGTGCCAGCAGCTTTGTGACGAGGTACCAAGAGACCCAGTACTTC. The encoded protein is CASSFVTRYQETQYF.

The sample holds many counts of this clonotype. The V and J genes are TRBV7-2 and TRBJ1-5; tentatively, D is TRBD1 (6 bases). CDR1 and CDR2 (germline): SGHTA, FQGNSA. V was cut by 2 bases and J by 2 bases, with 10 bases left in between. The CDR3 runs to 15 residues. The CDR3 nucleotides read TGTGCCAGCAGCTTAACAGGGTGGCGCAATCAGCCCCAGCATTTT. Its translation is CASSLTGWRNQPQHF. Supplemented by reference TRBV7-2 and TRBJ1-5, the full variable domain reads GAGVSQSPSNKVTEKGKDVELRCDPISGHTALYWYRQSLGQGLEFLIYFQGNSAPDKSGLPSDRFSAERTGGSVSTLTIQRTQQEDSAVYLCASSLTGWRNQPQHFGDGTRLSIL.

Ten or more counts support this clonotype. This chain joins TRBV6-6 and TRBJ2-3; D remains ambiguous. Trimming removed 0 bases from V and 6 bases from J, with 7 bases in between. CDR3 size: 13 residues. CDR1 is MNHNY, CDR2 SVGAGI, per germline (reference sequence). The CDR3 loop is CASSYSLSDTQYF. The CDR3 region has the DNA TGTGCCAGCAGTTACTCTCTATCTGATACGCAGTATTTT.

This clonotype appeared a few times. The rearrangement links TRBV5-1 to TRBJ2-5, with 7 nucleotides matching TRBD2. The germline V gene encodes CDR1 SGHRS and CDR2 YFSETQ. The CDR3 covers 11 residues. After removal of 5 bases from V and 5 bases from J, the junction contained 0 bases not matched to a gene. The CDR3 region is CASRGGETQYF. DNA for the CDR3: TGCGCCAGCAGGGGAGGGGAGACCCAGTACTTC.

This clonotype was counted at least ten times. This CDR3 is CASSLGQGAATQYF. The CDR3 region has the DNA TGTGCCAGCAGCTTGGGACAGGGGGCGGCGACCCAGTACTTC. The J gene is TRBJ2-5, the V gene TRBV7-6; 12 bases line up with TRBD1. This CDR3 contains 14 residues. The J segment lost 7 bases and the V segment lost 3 bases, leaving 3 bases of the junction unmatched. The germline V gene has CDR1 SGHVS and CDR2 FNYEAQ.

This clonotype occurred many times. The CDR3 here is CASSLRLAGYHEQYF. The CDR3, as DNA: TGTGCCAGCAGTTTACGACTAGCGGGATACCACGAGCAGTACTTC. This chain uses TRBV28 with TRBJ2-7, with 11 bases fitting TRBD2. The V segment lost 2 bases and the J segment 5 bases; nucleotides outside the gene matches: 5. The CDR3 consists of 15 residues. Germline CDR1 MDHEN, CDR2 SYDVKM.

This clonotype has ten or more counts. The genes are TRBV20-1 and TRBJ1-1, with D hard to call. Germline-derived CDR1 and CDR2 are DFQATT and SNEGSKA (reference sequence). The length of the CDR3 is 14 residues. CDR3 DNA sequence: TGCAGCGTCTGCCGACGGGCCGGAGAGAGTGAAGCTTTCTTT. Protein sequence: CSVCRRAGESEAFF.